The 25 T cell receptor beta chains listed next were all sequenced from one sample in a study of T cell changes during pregnancy in multiple sclerosis. Produced via immunoSEQ multiplex PCR; TCRdb's table is partial and in-frame only. The table includes 100,000 to 110,000 clones, about nine tenths detected once. This material consisted of peripheral blood, taken after pregnancy. The receptors originated from a female donor with multiple sclerosis, enrolled in a pregnancy study.

The chain is built from TRBV19 and TRBJ1-2, with D uncertain. The V gene's germline CDR1 is LNHDA and CDR2 SQIVND (reference sequence). The CDR3 loop spans 16 amino acids. V lost 5 bases, J lost 4 bases, and 20 bases lay in between. Written as DNA, the CDR3 is TGTGCCAGTAGTCTTTCTCTCCCTTCCGGGATCTATGGCTACACCTTC. Amino acids: CASSLSLPSGIYGYTF. Full variable domain (rest looked up from reference TRBV19 and TRBJ1-2): DGGITQSPKYLFRKEGQNVTLSCEQNLNHDAMYWYRQDPGQGLRLIYYSQIVNDFQKGDIAEGYSVSREKKESFPLTVTSAQKNPTAFYLCASSLSLPSGIYGYTFGSGTRLTVV.

The chain is built from TRBV27 and TRBJ2-5; maybe TRBD2 (6 bases). This CDR3 is 13 amino acids long. CDR1 and CDR2 from the germline V gene are MNHEY and SMNVEV (reference sequence). Trimming removed 6 bases from V and 5 bases from J, with 13 bases in between. The CDR3 sequence is CASRMGGGETQYF. CDR3 sequence (DNA): TGTGCCAGCAGGATGGGGGGTGGCGAGACCCAGTACTTC.

The chain recombines TRBV6-5 with TRBJ2-2; a weak D match, TRBD2 (7 bases). The CDR3 loop spans 15 amino acids. Germline V gene lookup returns CDR1 MNHEY and CDR2 SVGAGI. V was clipped by 2 bases and J by 2 bases, with 9 bases between them. The CDR3 loop is CASSYAGANTGELFF. DNA of the CDR3: TGTGCCAGCAGTTACGCGGGGGCAAACACCGGGGAGCTGTTTTTT.

The chain recombines TRBV30 with TRBJ2-1; D is possibly TRBD2 (7 bases). The germline gives CDR1 GTSNPN, CDR2 SVGIG (reference sequence). This CDR3 is built from 13 residues. V gave up 4 bases and J gave up 8 bases, with 15 bases separating them. The CDR3 region has the DNA TGTGCCTGGACCCTGGGAGGGGGGGATGAGCAGTTCTTC. Residues: CAWTLGGGDEQFF.

The chain recombines TRBV5-1 with TRBJ1-4; 9 bases align to TRBD1. Germline assignment: CDR1 SGHRS and CDR2 YFSETQ. The CDR3 has 16 amino acids. V trimming: 4 bases; J trimming: 3 bases; junction bases outside the gene matches: 7. DNA of the CDR3: TGCGCCAGCAGCCCCGGGACAGGGCCAGCTAATGAAAAACTGTTTTTT. Its protein product is CASSPGTGPANEKLFF.

The chain recombines TRBV5-6 with TRBJ1-3; the D gene is possibly TRBD1 (5 bases). The CDR3 covers 16 residues. The germline V and J ends were trimmed by 3 bases and 2 bases, with 15 bases remaining between them. Germline lookup yields CDR1 SGHDT and CDR2 YYEEEE. The CDR3 region is CASSSWGGPAGNTIYF. CDR3 nucleotide sequence: TGTGCCAGCAGCTCATGGGGGGGTCCAGCTGGAAACACCATATATTTT.

J is TRBJ2-7 and V is TRBV27; tentatively, D is TRBD2 (6 bases). The length of the CDR3 is 16 residues. Trimming took off 4 bases at V and 1 base at J, with 17 bases between the two ends. Germline CDR1 is MNHEY and CDR2 is SMNVEV (reference sequence). CDR3 nucleotide sequence: TGTGCCAGCAGTTCTGCCTGGAGGGGATGGTCCTACGAGCAGTACTTC. Its translation: CASSSAWRGWSYEQYF.

The V call is TRBV21-1, the J call TRBJ1-2; TRBD1 is the table's D call, not checked against the DNA. TRBV21-1 is termed a pseudogene. The CDR3 covers 15 residues. The CDR3 loop reads CASSNRDRGDYGYTF. CDR3 nucleotide sequence: TGTGCCAGCAGCAACCGGGACAGGGGCGACTATGGCTACACCTTC.

V is TRBV19 and J is TRBJ2-7; 7 bases fit TRBD1. This CDR3 contains 15 residues. Germline V gene data show CDR1 as LNHDA and CDR2 as SQIVND (reference sequence). The ends lost 1 base at V and 2 bases at J; junction bases unmatched: 5. The CDR3 is CASSIAQGVTYEQYF. CDR3 nucleotides: TGTGCCAGTAGTATAGCTCAGGGGGTAACCTACGAGCAGTACTTC.

V is TRBV28 and J is TRBJ1-5; 8 nucleotides align to TRBD1. This CDR3 spans 14 amino acids. From germline, CDR1 is MDHEN and CDR2 SYDVKM. Losses at the gene ends were 8 bases for V and 7 bases for J; bases not matched to a gene: 10. CDR3 bases: TGTGCCAGCTGGACAGGGCCAGGAGGGCAGCCCCAGCATTTT. Encoded protein: CASWTGPGGQPQHF.

This chain uses TRBV4-1 with TRBJ1-3, with a tentative D call TRBD1 (5 bases). Deletions cut 4 bases from V and 4 bases from J, with 11 bases between. The CDR3 length is 14 residues. The V gene's germline CDR1 is MGHRA and CDR2 YSYEKL. This CDR3 is CASSLGGTGNTIYF. The DNA for the CDR3 is TGCGCCAGCAGCCTGGGGGGTACGGGAAACACCATATATTTT.

The chain employs TRBV5-1 and TRBJ2-1; 7 positions match TRBD2. CDR3 length equals 15 residues. The ends lost 0 bases at V and 2 bases at J; junction bases unmatched: 2. Germline CDR1 and CDR2: SGHRS and YFSETQ. The chain's CDR3 is CASSLAGGTYNEQFF. The CDR3 nucleotides are TGCGCCAGCAGCTTGGCCGGGGGGACCTACAATGAGCAGTTCTTC.

The V and J genes are TRBV5-1 and TRBJ2-7; D possibly corresponds to TRBD1 (6 bases). The CDR3 length is 14 residues. The germline gives CDR1 SGHRS, CDR2 YFSETQ. V was cut by 4 bases and J by 4 bases, with 15 bases left in between. The DNA of the CDR3 is TGCGCCAGCAGCCCCTGGACAGTGAGTTACGAGCAGTACTTC. It encodes CASSPWTVSYEQYF.

V is TRBV19 and J is TRBJ2-1; TRBD1 matches at 7 bases. Trimming took 5 bases from V and 5 from J; bases not matched to a gene: 6. The CDR3 runs 14 residues. The germline gives CDR1 LNHDA, CDR2 SQIVND (reference sequence). The CDR3 sequence: CASSFRDRHNEQFF. For the CDR3, the DNA is TGTGCCAGTAGTTTCCGGGACAGACACAATGAGCAGTTCTTC.

The chain links TRBV9 to TRBJ2-3; 11 nucleotides agree with TRBD2. V lost 4 bases, J lost 2 bases, and 6 bases stayed unmatched. Germline CDR1 SGDLS, CDR2 YYNGEE. The CDR3 totals 16 residues. CDR3 sequence: CASSTLAGGITDTQYF. The DNA for the CDR3 is TGTGCCAGCAGCACTTTAGCGGGAGGGATCACAGATACGCAGTATTTT. Drawing the rest from reference TRBV9 and TRBJ2-3, the complete variable domain is DSGVTQTPKHLITATGQRVTLRCSPRSGDLSVYWYQQSLDQGLQFLIQYYNGEERAKGNILERFSAQQFPDLHSELNLSSLELGDSALYFCASSTLAGGITDTQYFGPGTRLTVL.

The chain has TRBV5-3 and TRBJ1-4, with D unresolved. TRBV5-3 is sorted into the ORF group, with uncertain function. V dropped 0 bases and J dropped 6 bases, with 12 bases sitting between them. The length of the CDR3 is 15 residues. As DNA, the CDR3 is TGTGCCAGAAGCTTGGCGGCAGGATCCGATGAAAAACTGTTTTTT. Its protein product is CARSLAAGSDEKLFF.

The V gene is TRBV7-3, the J gene TRBJ2-3; D not certain. The CDR3 length is 14 residues. Trimming stripped 2 bases from V and 3 bases from J, with 9 bases between. CDR1 is SGHTA, CDR2 FQGTGA, per germline. The CDR3 nucleotides read TGTGCCAGCAGCTTATCTAAGATAACAGATACGCAGTATTTT. It encodes CASSLSKITDTQYF.

This chain links TRBV30 with TRBJ1-1; tentative D call: TRBD1 (5 bases). V lost 0 bases and J lost 9, with 8 bases in between. The CDR3 is 11 amino acids. The V gene's germline CDR1 is GTSNPN and CDR2 SVGIG (reference sequence). The CDR3 here is CAWSVMGQAFF. CDR3 sequence (DNA): TGTGCCTGGAGTGTGATGGGGCAAGCTTTCTTT. The entire variable domain, with the rest obtained from reference TRBV30 and TRBJ1-1, is as follows: SQTIHQWPATLVQPVGSPLSLECTVEGTSNPNLYWYRQAAGRGLQLLFYSVGIGQISSEVPQNLSASRPQDRQFILSSKKLLLSDSGFYLCAWSVMGQAFFGQGTRLTVV.

The V and J genes are TRBV4-3 and TRBJ2-3; 9 bases are shared with TRBD2. The germline V gene encodes CDR1 LGHNA and CDR2 YSLEER. V was clipped by 2 bases and J by 2 bases; unmatched bases: 8. There are 17 residues in the CDR3. The CDR3 DNA reads TGCGCCAGCAGCCAAAGGTTAGCGGGGGCCTTCACAGATACGCAGTATTTT. Amino acid sequence: CASSQRLAGAFTDTQYF.

The chain carries TRBV5-4 and TRBJ2-6; TRBD1 matches 9 bases. The CDR3 consists of 17 residues. The germline V gene encodes CDR1 SGHNT and CDR2 YYREEE (reference sequence). V shed 3 bases and J 4 bases; nucleotides not matched to a gene: 8. CDR3 protein: CASSYGTGISGANVLTF. In DNA, the CDR3 is TGTGCCAGCAGCTACGGGACAGGGATTTCCGGGGCCAACGTCCTGACTTTC.

This clone was seen a single time. The chain has TRBV25-1 and TRBJ1-4, with 10 bases that match TRBD1. Germline trimming cut 2 bases from V and 6 bases from J; bases unmatched to any gene: 3. Germline loops: CDR1 MGHDK, CDR2 SYGVNS. This CDR3 has 15 amino acids. The DNA of the CDR3 is TGTGCCAGCAGTGAACTGGGGACAGGGGATGAAAAACTGTTTTTT. As protein: CASSELGTGDEKLFF.

V and J are TRBV30 and TRBJ1-2; 7 bases map to TRBD1. There are 11 residues in the CDR3. With 4 bases clipped from V and 8 bases from J, the junction kept 4 bases outside the gene matches. The germline V gene encodes CDR1 GTSNPN and CDR2 SVGIG (reference sequence). The CDR3 DNA reads TGTGCCTGGACAGGGGGTTGGGGCTACACCTTC. Residues: CAWTGGWGYTF.

This clone was detected only a few times. The chain links TRBV9 to TRBJ2-2; D may be TRBD2 (6 bases). The CDR3 consists of 13 residues. The V gene's germline CDR1 is SGDLS and CDR2 YYNGEE. Trimming took off 5 bases at V and 5 bases at J, with 10 bases between the two ends. CDR3: CASSSGRTGELFF. CDR3 DNA: TGTGCCAGCAGTAGCGGCAGGACCGGGGAGCTGTTTTTT. Drawing the rest from reference TRBV9 and TRBJ2-2, the complete variable domain is DSGVTQTPKHLITATGQRVTLRCSPRSGDLSVYWYQQSLDQGLQFLIQYYNGEERAKGNILERFSAQQFPDLHSELNLSSLELGDSALYFCASSSGRTGELFFGEGSRLTVL.

This rearrangement joins TRBV29-1 to TRBJ2-1; TRBD2 agrees at 15 bases. CDR3 size: 16 residues. V lost 5 bases and J lost 7; bases outside the gene matches: 9. Germline CDR1 is SQVTM and CDR2 is ANQGSEA. For the CDR3, the DNA is TGCAGCGTTCTCCCCGGACTAGCGGGAGGGCCGAATGAGCAGTTCTTC. Protein product: CSVLPGLAGGPNEQFF.

This clone turned up a few times. The chain joins TRBV7-2 to TRBJ1-3; 7 nucleotides agree with TRBD1. This CDR3 comprises 14 residues. Germline V CDR1 and CDR2: SGHTA, FQGNSA. The J segment lost 7 bases and the V segment lost 1 base, leaving 4 bases of the junction unmatched. CDR3 nucleotides: TGTGCCAGCAGCTTAGGACAGGGCCTCAACACCATATATTTT. Its translation: CASSLGQGLNTIYF. The whole variable domain, remainder taken from reference TRBV7-2 and TRBJ1-3, is GAGVSQSPSNKVTEKGKDVELRCDPISGHTALYWYRQSLGQGLEFLIYFQGNSAPDKSGLPSDRFSAERTGGSVSTLTIQRTQQEDSAVYLCASSLGQGLNTIYFGEGSWLTVV.